This TCR beta chain was recorded in a study of CD8 T cells in Susac syndrome. Regarding the study as a whole: Acknowledgment was made by the study that its TCR sequencing and HLA analysis involved a relatively small number of individuals.

Random hexamers were used to reverse transcribe an amount of roughly 0.5 to 1 ug RNA. A multiplex approach, immunoSEQ multiplex PCR, amplified TCR beta CDR3 across 54 Vbeta and 13 Jbeta. TCRdb ran MiXCR on the immunoSEQ multiplex PCR reads and lists one entry per CDR3 protein. Of around 230,000 distinct CDR3 sequences listed, approximately 95% are singletons. This clonotype appeared a single time. What it binds is not known. The authors sequenced TCR beta from blood CD8+ and CD4+ T cells. TEMRA cells were FACS-enriched, while CD8+ and CD4+ T cells were negatively isolated. Per germline, CDR1 MNHEY and CDR2 SMNVEV (reference sequence). V was clipped by 2 bases and J by 0 bases, with 20 bases between them. The CDR3 contains 18 residues.

The specimen sequenced was CD4+ T cells from PBMCs. This TCR came from a human donor with multiple sclerosis. The chain joins TRBV27 to TRBJ2-7; D unresolved. DNA for the CDR3: TGTGCCAGCAGTTTAAGAGGAGCCCTACAGATTAGCTCCTACGAGCAGTACTTC. This sequence encodes CASSLRGALQISSYEQYF.